The 10 T cell receptor beta chains below all came from one sample that was sequenced in a study of T cells after yellow fever vaccination. TCRdb redid the calling of the 5' RACE reads with MiXCR, one entry per CDR3 protein. The data show hundreds of thousands of distinct CDR3 sequences, about 13% seen once. The sample in question was PBMCs, obtained on the day of the yellow fever booster vaccination. These receptors were taken from a man younger than 45 who received the YFV17D yellow fever vaccine.

The chain has TRBV3-1 and TRBJ2-1; 9 bases map to TRBD2. The length of the CDR3 is 17 residues. The germline CDR1 and CDR2 sequences are LGHDT and YNNKEL (reference sequence). V shed 1 base, J shed 8 bases, and the junction held 12 bases outside the gene matches. This CDR3 is CASSQVGGGRALDEQFF. In DNA, the CDR3 is TGTGCCAGCAGCCAAGTAGGCGGCGGGAGGGCCTTAGATGAGCAGTTCTTC.

This clonotype was detected only a few times. V gene TRBV7-9 combines with J gene TRBJ1-2; no reliable D call. Trimming removed 5 bases at V and 8 bases at J, with 15 bases between. Germline CDR1 and CDR2: SEHNR and FQNEAQ (reference sequence). The CDR3 contains 13 residues. DNA of the CDR3: TGTGCCAGCAGCGGGTCTAGGCAAGACGGCTACACCTTC. Its protein is CASSGSRQDGYTF.

This chain's CDR3 is CASIKGGGGYEQYF. The CDR3 DNA is TGTGCCAGCATCAAGGGAGGGGGCGGCTACGAGCAGTACTTC. The V and J genes are TRBV6-1 and TRBJ2-7; D might be TRBD1 or TRBD2, each matching 7 bases. The CDR3 runs to 14 residues. Trimming removed 7 bases from V and 3 bases from J, with 16 bases in between. The germline gives CDR1 MNHNS, CDR2 SASEGT.

This clonotype has only a few counts. This chain connects TRBV7-2 to TRBJ2-1; TRBD2 agrees at 9 bases. Unmatched junction bases numbered 9, after V lost 4 bases and J lost 8 bases. This CDR3 has 15 amino acids. Germline-derived CDR1 and CDR2 are SGHTA and FQGNSA. This CDR3 is CASSSEGGRGYEQFF. CDR3 bases: TGTGCCAGCAGCTCTGAGGGCGGGAGGGGTTATGAGCAGTTCTTC.

CDR3 region: CASSLPWTQSRNNEQFF. The CDR3 region has the DNA TGTGCCAGCAGTCTCCCGTGGACCCAGTCGCGGAACAATGAGCAGTTCTTC. V and J are TRBV12-3 or TRBV12-4 and TRBJ2-1, with D uncertain. V lost 5 bases to trimming and J lost 5 bases, with 22 bases between them. The length of the CDR3 is 17 residues.

This clonotype turned up a few times. This chain connects TRBV6-1 to TRBJ2-3; 9 bases match TRBD2. Per the germline V gene, CDR1 is MNHNS and CDR2 is SASEGT. This CDR3 spans 16 amino acids. V trimming: 7 bases; J trimming: 4 bases; junction bases outside the gene matches: 12. This CDR3 reads CASTSRYSGRPDTQYF. The CDR3 DNA reads as TGTGCCAGCACCTCCCGATATAGCGGGAGACCAGATACGCAGTATTTT.

The chain joins TRBV20-1 to TRBJ2-3, with 9 bases aligning to TRBD2. The CDR3 runs 14 residues. Germline V gene sequence: CDR1 DFQATT, CDR2 SNEGSKA (reference sequence). The CDR3 DNA sequence: TGCAGCAGTTTGCGGGAGGGCCGGGCAGATACGCAGTATTTT. This sequence encodes CSSLREGRADTQYF.

The chain combines TRBV29-1 with TRBJ1-2; TRBD1 matches 11 bases. The CDR3 runs to 13 residues. V was clipped by 3 bases and J by 4 bases; unmatched bases: 1. Germline-derived CDR1 and CDR2 are SQVTM and ANQGSEA. In nucleotides, the CDR3 is TGCAGCGTTGACGGGACAGGGGGCTATGGCTACACCTTC. Translating it yields CSVDGTGGYGYTF.

This clonotype was detected only a few times. The chain has TRBV12-3 or TRBV12-4 and TRBJ2-3; D remains ambiguous. The ends were cut back, 1 base at V and 0 bases at J, with 17 bases in the middle. This CDR3 region has 18 residues. The CDR3 sequence: CASSLGRHGFSSTDTQYF. DNA for the CDR3: TGTGCCAGCAGTTTAGGGCGACACGGGTTTTCTAGCACAGATACGCAGTATTTT.

This clonotype was counted a few times. The chain employs TRBV5-5 and TRBJ2-1, with a tentative D call TRBD2 (6 bases). The CDR3 has 15 residues. CDR1 is SGHKS and CDR2 is YYEKEE in the germline V gene (reference sequence). V dropped 4 bases and J dropped 4 bases, with 15 bases sitting between them. The chain's CDR3 is CASSHAGSRYNEQFF. For the CDR3, the DNA is TGTGCCAGCAGCCACGCCGGGAGTCGATACAATGAGCAGTTCTTC.